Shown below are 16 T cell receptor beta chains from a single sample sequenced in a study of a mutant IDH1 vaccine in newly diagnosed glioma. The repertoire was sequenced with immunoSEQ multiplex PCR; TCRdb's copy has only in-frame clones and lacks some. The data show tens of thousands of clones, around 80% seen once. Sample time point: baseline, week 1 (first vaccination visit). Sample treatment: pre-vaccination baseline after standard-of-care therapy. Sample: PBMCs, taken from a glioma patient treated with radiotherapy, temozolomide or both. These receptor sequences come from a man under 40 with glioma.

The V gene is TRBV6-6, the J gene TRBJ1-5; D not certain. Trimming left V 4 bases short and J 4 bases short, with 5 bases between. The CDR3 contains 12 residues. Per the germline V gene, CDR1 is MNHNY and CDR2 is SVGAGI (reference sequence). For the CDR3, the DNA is TGTGCCAGCAGTTTAAGGAATCAGCCCCAGCATTTT. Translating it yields CASSLRNQPQHF.

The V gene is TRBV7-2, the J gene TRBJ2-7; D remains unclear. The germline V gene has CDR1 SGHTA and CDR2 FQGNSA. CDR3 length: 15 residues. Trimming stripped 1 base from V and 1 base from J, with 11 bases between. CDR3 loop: CASSLEIAASYEQYF. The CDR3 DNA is TGTGCCAGCAGCTTAGAAATTGCGGCGTCCTACGAGCAGTACTTC.

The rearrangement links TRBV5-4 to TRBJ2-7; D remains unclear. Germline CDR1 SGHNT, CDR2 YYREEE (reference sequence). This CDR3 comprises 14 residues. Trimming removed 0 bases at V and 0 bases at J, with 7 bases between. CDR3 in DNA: TGTGCCAGCAGCTTGGGATTAAGCTCCTACGAGCAGTACTTC. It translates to CASSLGLSSYEQYF.

The CDR3 nucleotides are TGTGCCAGCAGCTTGTTCGGGCGGAACACCGGGGAGCTGTTTTTT. Protein sequence: CASSLFGRNTGELFF. This chain links TRBV5-6 with TRBJ2-2; no definite D call. V was cut by 1 base and J by 1 base, with 8 bases left in between. The CDR3 contains 15 residues. Germline-derived CDR1 and CDR2 are SGHDT and YYEEEE. The full variable domain, completed using reference TRBV5-6 and TRBJ2-2, is DAGVTQSPTHLIKTRGQQVTLRCSPKSGHDTVSWYQQALGQGPQFIFQYYEEEERQRGNFPDRFSGHQFPNYSSELNVNALLLGDSALYLCASSLFGRNTGELFFGEGSRLTVL.

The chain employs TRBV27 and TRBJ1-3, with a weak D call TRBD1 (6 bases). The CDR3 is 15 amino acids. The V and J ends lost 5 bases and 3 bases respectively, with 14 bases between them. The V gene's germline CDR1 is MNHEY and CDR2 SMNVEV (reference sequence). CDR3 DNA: TGTGCCAGCAGTCTACAGGGAGGATTTGGAAACACCATATATTTT. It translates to CASSLQGGFGNTIYF.

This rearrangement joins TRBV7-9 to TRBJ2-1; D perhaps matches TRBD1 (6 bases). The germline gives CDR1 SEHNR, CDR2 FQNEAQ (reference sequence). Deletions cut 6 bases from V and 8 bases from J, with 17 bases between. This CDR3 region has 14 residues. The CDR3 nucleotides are TGTGCCAGCAGGGACCAACCAGGGGACCATGAGCAGTTCTTC. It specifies CASRDQPGDHEQFF.

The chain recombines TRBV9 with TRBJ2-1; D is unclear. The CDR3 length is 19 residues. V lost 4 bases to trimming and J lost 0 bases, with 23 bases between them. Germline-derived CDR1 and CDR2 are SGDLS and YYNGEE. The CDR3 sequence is CASSPRLVGALSSYNEQFF. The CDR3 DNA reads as TGTGCCAGCAGCCCCCGTCTAGTGGGTGCCCTGAGCTCCTACAATGAGCAGTTCTTC.

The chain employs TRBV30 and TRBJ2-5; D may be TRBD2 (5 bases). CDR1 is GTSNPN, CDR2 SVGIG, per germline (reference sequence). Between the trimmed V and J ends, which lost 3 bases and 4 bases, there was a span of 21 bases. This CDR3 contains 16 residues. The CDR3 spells CAWRDPLKSLGETQYF. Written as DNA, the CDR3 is TGTGCCTGGAGGGACCCTCTAAAGTCACTAGGAGAGACCCAGTACTTC.

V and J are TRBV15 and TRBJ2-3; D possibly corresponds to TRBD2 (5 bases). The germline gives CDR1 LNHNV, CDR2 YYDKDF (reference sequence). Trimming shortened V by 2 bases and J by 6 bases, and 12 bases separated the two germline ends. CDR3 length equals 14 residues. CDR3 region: CATSRTDWSDTQYF. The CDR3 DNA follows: TGTGCCACCAGCAGAACGGACTGGTCGGATACGCAGTATTTT.

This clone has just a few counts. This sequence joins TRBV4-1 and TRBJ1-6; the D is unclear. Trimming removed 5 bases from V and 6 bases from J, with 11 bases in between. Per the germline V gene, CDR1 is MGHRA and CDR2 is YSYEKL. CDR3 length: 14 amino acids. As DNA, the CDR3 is TGCGCCAGCAGCTTACGGGGAGGTAATTCACCCCTCCACTTT. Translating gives CASSLRGGNSPLHF.

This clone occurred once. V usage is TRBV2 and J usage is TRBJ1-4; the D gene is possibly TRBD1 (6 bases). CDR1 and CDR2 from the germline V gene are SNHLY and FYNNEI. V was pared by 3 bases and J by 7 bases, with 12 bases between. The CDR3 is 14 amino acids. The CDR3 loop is CASSEGQGSEKLFF. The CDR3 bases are TGTGCCAGCAGTGAGGGTCAGGGGAGTGAAAAACTGTTTTTT.

The CDR3 DNA sequence: TGTGCCAGCAGCACCTCCGGAGGCTACGAGCAGTACTTC. Amino acids: CASSTSGGYEQYF. The chain has TRBV7-2 and TRBJ2-7, with D possibly TRBD2 on 5 matching bases. This CDR3 is 13 amino acids long. V shed 5 bases and J shed 3 bases, with 11 bases lying between them. The germline V gene has CDR1 SGHTA and CDR2 FQGNSA. Filled out from reference TRBV7-2 and TRBJ2-7, the complete variable domain reads GAGVSQSPSNKVTEKGKDVELRCDPISGHTALYWYRQSLGQGLEFLIYFQGNSAPDKSGLPSDRFSAERTGGSVSTLTIQRTQQEDSAVYLCASSTSGGYEQYFGPGTRLTVT.

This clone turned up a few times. CDR3 residues: CASWVRGGYTF. The CDR3 coding sequence is TGTGCCAGCTGGGTGAGAGGTGGCTACACCTTC. The V gene is TRBV6-5, the J gene TRBJ1-2; no clear D gene. Germline CDR1 MNHEY, CDR2 SVGAGI. V was shortened by 8 bases and J by 7 bases, with 11 bases between the two germline ends. The CDR3 loop spans 11 amino acids.

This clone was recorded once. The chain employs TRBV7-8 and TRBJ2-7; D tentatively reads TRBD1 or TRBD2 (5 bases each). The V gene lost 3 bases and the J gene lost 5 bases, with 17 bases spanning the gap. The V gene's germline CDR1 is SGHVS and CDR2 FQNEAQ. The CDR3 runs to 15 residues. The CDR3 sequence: CASSLGQGSGHEQYF. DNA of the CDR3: TGTGCCAGCAGCTTGGGGCAGGGATCGGGGCACGAGCAGTACTTC.

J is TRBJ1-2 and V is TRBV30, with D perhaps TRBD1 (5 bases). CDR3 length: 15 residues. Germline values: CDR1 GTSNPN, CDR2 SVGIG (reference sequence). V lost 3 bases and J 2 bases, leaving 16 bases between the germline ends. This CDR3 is CAWRPAGGVNYGYTF. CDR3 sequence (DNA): TGTGCCTGGAGGCCCGCTGGGGGGGTCAACTATGGCTACACCTTC.

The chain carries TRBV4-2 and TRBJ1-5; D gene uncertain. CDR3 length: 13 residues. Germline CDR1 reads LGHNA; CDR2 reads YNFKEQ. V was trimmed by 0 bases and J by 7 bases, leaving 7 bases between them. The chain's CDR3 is CASSQERRQPQHF. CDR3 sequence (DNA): TGTGCCAGCAGCCAAGAAAGGAGACAGCCCCAGCATTTT.